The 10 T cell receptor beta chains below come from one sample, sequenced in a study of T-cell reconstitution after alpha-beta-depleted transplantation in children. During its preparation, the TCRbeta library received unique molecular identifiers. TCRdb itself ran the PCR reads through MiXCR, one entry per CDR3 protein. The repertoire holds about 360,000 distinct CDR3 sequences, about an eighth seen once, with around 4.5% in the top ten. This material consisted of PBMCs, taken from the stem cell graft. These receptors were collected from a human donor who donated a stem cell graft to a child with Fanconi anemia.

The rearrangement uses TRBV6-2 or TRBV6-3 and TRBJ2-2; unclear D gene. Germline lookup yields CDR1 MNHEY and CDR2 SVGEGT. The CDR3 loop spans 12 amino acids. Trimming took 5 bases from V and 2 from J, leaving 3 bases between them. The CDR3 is CASSDNTGELFF. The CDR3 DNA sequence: TGTGCCAGCAGTGACAACACCGGGGAGCTGTTTTTT.

The CDR3 spells CASSYWDGQPQHF. The DNA for the CDR3 is TGTGCCAGCAGCTACTGGGACGGTCAGCCCCAGCATTTT. This chain connects TRBV7-2 to TRBJ1-5; perhaps TRBD1 as D (5 bases). The CDR3 sequence is 13 residues long. Germline values: CDR1 SGHTA, CDR2 FQGNSA. V lost 4 bases and J lost 6, with 10 bases in between.

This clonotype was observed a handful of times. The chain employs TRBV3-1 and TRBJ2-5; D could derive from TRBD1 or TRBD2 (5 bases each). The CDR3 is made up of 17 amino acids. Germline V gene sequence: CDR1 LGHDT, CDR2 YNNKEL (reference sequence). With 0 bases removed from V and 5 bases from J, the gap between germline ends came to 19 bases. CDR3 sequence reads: CASSQDLRGAKWETQYF. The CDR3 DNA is TGTGCCAGCAGCCAAGATCTGAGAGGGGCCAAGTGGGAGACCCAGTACTTC.

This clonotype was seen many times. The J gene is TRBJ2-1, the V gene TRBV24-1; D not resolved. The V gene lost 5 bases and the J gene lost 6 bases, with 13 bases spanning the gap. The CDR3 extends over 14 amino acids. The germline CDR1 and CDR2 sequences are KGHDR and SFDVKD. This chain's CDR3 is CATSGSLGTNEQFF. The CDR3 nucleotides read TGTGCCACCAGTGGATCGTTGGGCACCAATGAGCAGTTCTTC.

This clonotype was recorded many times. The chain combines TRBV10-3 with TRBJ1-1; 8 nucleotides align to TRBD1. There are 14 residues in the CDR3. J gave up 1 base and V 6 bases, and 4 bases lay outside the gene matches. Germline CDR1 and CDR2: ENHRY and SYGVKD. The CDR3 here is CAIRSTGGNTEAFF. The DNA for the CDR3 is TGTGCCATCAGATCAACAGGGGGGAACACTGAAGCTTTCTTT.

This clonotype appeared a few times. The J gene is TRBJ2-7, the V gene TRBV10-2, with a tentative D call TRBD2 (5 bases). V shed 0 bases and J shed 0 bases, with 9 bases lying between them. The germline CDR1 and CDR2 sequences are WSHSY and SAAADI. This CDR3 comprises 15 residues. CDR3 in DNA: TGCGCCAGCAGTGAGTCTGTTGGGAGCTCCTACGAGCAGTACGTC. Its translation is CASSESVGSSYEQYV.

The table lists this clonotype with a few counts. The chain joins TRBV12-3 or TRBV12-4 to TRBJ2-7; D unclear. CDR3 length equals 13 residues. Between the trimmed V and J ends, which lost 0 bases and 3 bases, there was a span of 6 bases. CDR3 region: CASSLAMYYEQYV. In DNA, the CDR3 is TGTGCCAGCAGTTTAGCAATGTACTACGAGCAGTACGTC.

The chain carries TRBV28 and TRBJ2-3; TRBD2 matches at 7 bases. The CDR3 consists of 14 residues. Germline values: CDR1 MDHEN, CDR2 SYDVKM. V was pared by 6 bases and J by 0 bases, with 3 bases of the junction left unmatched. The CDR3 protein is CASSSGISTDTQYF. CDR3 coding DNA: TGTGCCAGCAGCAGCGGGATTAGCACAGATACGCAGTATTTT.

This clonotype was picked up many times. DNA of the CDR3: TGTGCCAGCAGTGTCAGGGTGGAGACCCAGTACTTC. Translating gives CASSVRVETQYF. V is TRBV12-3 or TRBV12-4 and J is TRBJ2-5; TRBD1 might be the D (5 bases). Deletions cut 5 bases from V and 5 bases from J, with 9 bases between. The CDR3 covers 12 residues.

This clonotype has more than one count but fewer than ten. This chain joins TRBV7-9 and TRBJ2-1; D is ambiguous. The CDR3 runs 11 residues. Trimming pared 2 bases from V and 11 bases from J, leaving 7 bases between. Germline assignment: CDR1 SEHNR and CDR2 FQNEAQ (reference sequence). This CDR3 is CASSLRLQQFF. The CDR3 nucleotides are TGTGCCAGCAGCTTAAGGCTACAGCAGTTCTTC.